The T cell receptor beta chain described here comes from a study of B cell selection in AIRE deficiency. General study results and limits: With only TCRbeta sequenced, approximately 37% of shared healthy Treg sequences overlapped Tconv. AIRE-deficient Tconv and Treg repertoires matched healthy donors in TCRBV, CDR3 length, diversity. Only 9.3% of over 3,000 shared Treg sequences were patient-specific; less than 40% healthy-specific.

About this clone: Its cognate antigen is unknown.

Produced via immunoSEQ multiplex PCR; TCRdb's table is partial and in-frame only. The data show tens of thousands of clones, approximately 91% seen once. The CDR3 spans 14 residues. Losses at the gene ends were 2 bases for V and 8 bases for J; bases not matched to a gene: 5. Germline V gives CDR1 MNHEY, CDR2 SVGAGI. Regulatory T cells were sorted as CD4+CD25hiCD127low/negative. This chain joins TRBV6-5 and TRBJ1-2; 10 nucleotides agree with TRBD1. The receptor comes from a human donor in good health. Sequencing was done on a sample of CD4+CD25+ Tregs sorted from PBMCs. The CDR3 region has the DNA TGTGCCAGCAGTTACCCAGACAGGGGGCGCGGCTACACCTTC. Protein sequence: CASSYPDRGRGYTF.